The 20 T cell receptor beta chains below were found in one sample sequenced in a study of blood T cell repertoires in COVID-19. Repertoires were generated with immunoSEQ multiplex PCR, while TCRdb's copy carries only in-frame clones and drops some. The sample has 350,000 to 500,000 clones; nearly 90% are singletons. The sample was PBMCs or T cells enriched from blood (not recorded which). Receptors originate from a woman between 18 and 29 years old who had been exposed to COVID-19.

The chain recombines TRBV28 with TRBJ2-3; D might be TRBD1 (5 bases). V was clipped by 4 bases and J by 7 bases, with 12 bases between them. CDR1 is MDHEN and CDR2 is SYDVKM in the germline V gene. The CDR3 contains 13 residues. The CDR3 DNA sequence: TGTGCCAGCAGTTGGGGCGGCATTAATACGCAGTATTTT. This sequence encodes CASSWGGINTQYF.

V and J are TRBV11-2 and TRBJ2-5; TRBD1 is a possible D gene (5 bases). CDR3 size: 12 residues. Germline lookup yields CDR1 SGHAT and CDR2 FQNNGV. V was cut by 5 bases and J by 6 bases, with 10 bases left in between. Here the CDR3 DNA reads TGTGCCAGCAGCCTAGGGGCGCAGACCCAGTACTTC. Translation: CASSLGAQTQYF.

The J gene is TRBJ1-2, the V gene TRBV7-9; no firm D call. Germline CDR1 SEHNR, CDR2 FQNEAQ (reference sequence). Trimming took off 4 bases at V and 0 bases at J, with 15 bases between the two ends. CDR3 size: 16 residues. CDR3 sequence: CASSSHFGSSNYGYTF. The DNA of the CDR3 is TGTGCCAGCAGCTCGCATTTCGGGTCCTCTAACTATGGCTACACCTTC.

Concerning this clone itself: Germline is not matched at one junction end, which may reflect a read error. The genes are TRBV14 and TRBJ2-1; 10 positions agree with TRBD1. The length of the CDR3 is 12 residues. Per germline, CDR1 SGHDN and CDR2 FVKESK. CDR3 in DNA: TGTGCCAGCAGAGGACAGGGGGTCGCCAGCCTCTTC. Translated: CASRGQGVASLF.

V and J are TRBV19 and TRBJ2-7; 7 bases match TRBD1. J gave up 1 base and V 5 bases, and 5 bases lay outside the gene matches. The CDR3 contains 14 residues. Germline values: CDR1 LNHDA, CDR2 SQIVND (reference sequence). The CDR3 DNA reads TGTGCCAGTAGTCCTTGGGACAGTTCCTACGAGCAGTACTTC. It encodes CASSPWDSSYEQYF.

This clone was observed a handful of times. The sample holds other DNA sequences that translate to the same CDR3. The J gene is TRBJ2-7, the V gene TRBV13; no clear D gene. The CDR3 is made up of 14 amino acids. The germline V gene has CDR1 PRHDT and CDR2 FYEKMQ (reference sequence). The ends were cut back, 0 bases at V and 1 base at J, with 7 bases in the middle. For the CDR3, the DNA is TGTGCCAGCAGCTTAGGAGGCAGGTCCTACGAGCAGTACTTC. Translation gives CASSLGGRSYEQYF.

This clone was observed a handful of times. The V call is TRBV18, the J call TRBJ2-7; 10 nucleotides agree with TRBD1. This CDR3 is 15 amino acids long. The germline V gene encodes CDR1 KGHSH and CDR2 LQKENI. The J segment lost 7 bases and the V segment lost 2 bases, leaving 8 bases of the junction unmatched. CDR3 sequence reads: CASSPTSGQGTEQYF. CDR3 bases: TGTGCCAGCTCACCAACTTCGGGACAGGGGACAGAGCAGTACTTC. Combining the CDR3 with reference TRBV18 and TRBJ2-7 gives the whole variable domain NAGVMQNPRHLVRRRGQEARLRCSPMKGHSHVYWYRQLPEEGLKFMVYLQKENIIDESGMPKERFSAEFPKEGPSILRIQQVVRGDSAAYFCASSPTSGQGTEQYFGPGTRLTVT.

The V gene is TRBV2, the J gene TRBJ2-4, with TRBD1 as a possible D gene (5 bases). The V gene lost 8 bases and the J gene lost 1 base, with 12 bases spanning the gap. The CDR3 is 14 residues long. CDR1 and CDR2 (germline): SNHLY, FYNNEI. CDR3 loop: CASERGRAKNIQYF. The CDR3 coding sequence is TGTGCCAGCGAAAGGGGCCGGGCCAAAAACATTCAGTACTTC.

The genes are TRBV7-9 and TRBJ1-1, with 8 bases lining up with TRBD1. Germline values: CDR1 SEHNR, CDR2 FQNEAQ (reference sequence). V shed 5 bases and J 0 bases; nucleotides not matched to a gene: 5. This CDR3 is built from 15 residues. In nucleotides, the CDR3 is TGTGCCAGCAGCCCACAGGGGGTTATGAACACTGAAGCTTTCTTT. It translates to CASSPQGVMNTEAFF.

V gene TRBV5-1 combines with J gene TRBJ2-2; tentative D call: TRBD1 (6 bases). Germline V gene lookup returns CDR1 SGHRS and CDR2 YFSETQ. Trimming stripped 8 bases from V and 0 bases from J, with 14 bases between. This CDR3 has 15 residues. The CDR3 region is CASQTGTPNTGELFF. The CDR3 DNA is TGCGCCAGTCAAACCGGGACACCGAACACCGGGGAGCTGTTTTTT. Complete variable domain (other parts from reference TRBV5-1 and TRBJ2-2): KAGVTQTPRYLIKTRGQQVTLSCSPISGHRSVSWYQQTPGQGLQFLFEYFSETQRNKGNFPGRFSGRQFSNSRSEMNVSTLELGDSALYLCASQTGTPNTGELFFGEGSRLTVL.

The chain uses TRBV7-2 and TRBJ2-5; 12 positions match TRBD2. The germline V gene has CDR1 SGHTA and CDR2 FQGNSA. The CDR3 length is 17 residues. Trimming took 1 base from V and 4 from J; bases not matched to a gene: 7. CDR3 loop: CASSLGETSGGAETQYF. The CDR3, as DNA: TGTGCCAGCAGCTTAGGGGAGACTAGCGGGGGCGCAGAGACCCAGTACTTC.

This clone was recorded once. The rearrangement uses TRBV4-1 and TRBJ2-1; a weak D match, TRBD2 (5 bases). The germline V gene encodes CDR1 MGHRA and CDR2 YSYEKL. There are 16 residues in the CDR3. Deletions cut 1 base from V and 7 bases from J, with 17 bases between. The CDR3 DNA is TGCGCCAGCAGCCAAGTTGCCGGGGTTCACACGAATGAGCAGTTCTTC. This codes for CASSQVAGVHTNEQFF.

V usage is TRBV7-2 and J usage is TRBJ1-2; TRBD1 is a possible D gene (5 bases). This CDR3 is 14 amino acids long. Trimming took 3 bases from V and 8 from J, leaving 16 bases between them. In germline, CDR1 is SGHTA, CDR2 FQGNSA. Written as DNA, the CDR3 is TGTGCCAGCAGCTTTGGGGAAAGGGGTTGGGGCTACACCTTC. Translating gives CASSFGERGWGYTF.

The chain employs TRBV5-1 and TRBJ1-6; D is uncertain. Germline CDR1 SGHRS, CDR2 YFSETQ. This CDR3 is built from 16 residues. V was cut by 0 bases and J by 7 bases, with 14 bases left in between. Here the CDR3 reads CASSLASPGFNSPLHF. CDR3 DNA sequence: TGCGCCAGCAGCTTGGCCAGTCCGGGATTCAATTCACCCCTCCACTTT.

The rearrangement uses TRBV6-6 and TRBJ2-7; 7 bases map to TRBD2. CDR3 length: 11 residues. V lost 6 bases and J lost 10; bases outside the gene matches: 6. Germline CDR1 MNHNY, CDR2 SVGAGI (reference sequence). DNA for the CDR3: TGTGCCAGCAGGAAGACTAGCACTCAGTACTTC. Protein: CASRKTSTQYF.

The chain combines TRBV7-2 with TRBJ1-5; 12 bases are a match to TRBD1. The V segment lost 0 bases and the J segment 5 bases; nucleotides outside the gene matches: 8. CDR3 size: 18 residues. Germline V gives CDR1 SGHTA, CDR2 FQGNSA. The CDR3 region is CASSLAYRDRGRDQPQHF. CDR3 DNA: TGTGCCAGCAGCTTAGCGTACCGGGACAGGGGGCGCGATCAGCCCCAGCATTTT.

The chain links TRBV3-1 (or the pseudogene TRBV3-2) to TRBJ2-5; 8 bases map to TRBD1. The CDR3 sequence is 17 residues long. The germline CDR1 and CDR2 sequences are LGHDT and YNNKEL (reference sequence). Losses at the gene ends were 4 bases for V and 5 bases for J; bases not matched to a gene: 15. CDR3 nucleotides: TGTGCCAGCAGCCTCAAAAGGGACAGGCCGCGAGGGGAGACCCAGTACTTC. This encodes CASSLKRDRPRGETQYF.

V gene TRBV7-9 combines with J gene TRBJ2-1; D is unresolved. Trimming cost V 5 bases and J 8 bases, with 22 bases left between them. This CDR3 region has 16 residues. The germline V gene encodes CDR1 SEHNR and CDR2 FQNEAQ (reference sequence). CDR3 coding DNA: TGTGCCAGCAGCCCTCTGAGGCAGATCCAGATCCATGAGCAGTTCTTC. It encodes CASSPLRQIQIHEQFF.

V gene TRBV6-5 combines with J gene TRBJ2-3; no definite D call. V lost 10 bases, J lost 2 bases, and 19 bases lay in between. This CDR3 spans 15 amino acids. The germline CDR1 and CDR2 sequences are MNHEY and SVGAGI. The CDR3 bases are TGTGCCACCGCTACCGCTCCCATAGCCACAGATACGCAGTATTTT. Its protein product is CATATAPIATDTQYF.

V and J are TRBV27 and TRBJ1-1; 8 positions agree with TRBD1. The CDR3 covers 15 residues. J gave up 3 bases and V 3 bases, and 6 bases lay outside the gene matches. Per germline, CDR1 MNHEY and CDR2 SMNVEV (reference sequence). The CDR3 loop reads CASSFGATGDTEAFF. CDR3 DNA: TGTGCCAGCAGTTTCGGGGCGACAGGGGACACTGAAGCTTTCTTT.